Listed below are T cell receptor beta chains from one sample, sequenced in a study of blood T cell repertoires in COVID-19. Libraries were prepared by immunoSEQ multiplex PCR; TCRdb keeps only in-frame clonotypes and omits some of them. Of approximately 260,000 clones in the sample, 88% were seen once. The sample was peripheral blood. The source of these receptors is a woman in her sixties or seventies with COVID-19, enrolled during active disease. Each CDR3 is given with its conserved first and last residue. D genes are given only for firm matches. Where a row states a size, it is once, few, many or the class of an expanded clone; other rows omit it.

.,.,TRBV2,TRBJ2-3,CASSETATTQYF,TGTGCCAGCAGTGAAACAGCAACTACGCAGTATTTT
.,.,TRBV30,TRBJ1-2,CAWSVLARVGGYTF,TGTGCCTGGAGTGTACTGGCCAGGGTGGGCGGCTACACCTTC
.,.,TRBV28,TRBJ1-5,CASQVPSGDQPQHF,TGTGCCAGCCAGGTCCCGAGCGGGGATCAGCCCCAGCATTTT
.,TRBD1,TRBV7-9,TRBJ1-2,CASSLTGTNNYGYTF,TGTGCCAGCAGCCTGACAGGGACGAATAACTATGGCTACACCTTC
.,TRBD2,TRBV19,TRBJ2-2,CASSIDSGRLFKNTGELFF,TGTGCCAGTAGTATAGATAGCGGGCGACTCTTTAAGAACACCGGGGAGCTGTTTTTT
.,TRBD2,TRBV7-2,TRBJ2-5,CASSLPTSGYLEETQYF,TGTGCCAGCAGCCTACCGACTAGCGGTTACTTGGAAGAGACCCAGTACTTC
.,TRBD1,TRBV10-3,TRBJ2-7,CAINAGTVLGEQYF,TGTGCCATCAACGCCGGGACAGTCCTCGGGGAGCAGTACTTC
.,TRBD1,TRBV13,TRBJ1-4,CASSSDRGSEKLFF,TGTGCCAGCAGCTCAGACAGGGGAAGTGAAAAACTGTTTTTT
.,.,TRBV19,TRBJ1-1,CASIGYTEAFF,TGTGCCAGCATCGGGTACACTGAAGCTTTCTTT
.,.,TRBV7-2,TRBJ2-1,CASSLMGTPYNEQFF,TGTGCCAGCAGCTTAATGGGCACACCCTACAATGAGCAGTTCTTC
.,.,TRBV3-1/TRBV3-2,TRBJ2-1,CASSQDLGESYNEQFF,TGTGCCAGCAGCCAAGATTTGGGCGAATCCTACAATGAGCAGTTCTTC
.,.,TRBV30,TRBJ1-6,CAWRQEYNSPLHF,TGTGCCTGGAGACAGGAATATAATTCACCCCTCCACTTT
.,.,TRBV3-1/TRBV3-2,TRBJ2-5,CASSQTYPLEETQYF,TGTGCCAGCAGCCAAACGTACCCCTTAGAAGAGACCCAGTACTTC
.,.,TRBV4-2,TRBJ2-2,CASSPMTRDTGELFF,TGTGCCAGCAGCCCCATGACGAGGGACACCGGGGAGCTGTTTTTT
.,TRBD1,TRBV6-1,TRBJ1-6,CASSEGTGGFAVYNSPLHF,TGTGCCAGCAGTGAAGGGACAGGGGGCTTTGCCGTCTATAATTCACCCCTCCACTTT
.,TRBD2,TRBV6-1,TRBJ2-7,CASSQAGVNEQYF,TGTGCCAGCAGTCAAGCGGGAGTTAACGAGCAGTACTTC
.,.,TRBV10-3,TRBJ1-1,CAMKVDGAYTEAFF,TGTGCCATGAAGGTGGATGGGGCCTACACTGAAGCTTTCTTT
.,.,TRBV12-3/TRBV12-4,TRBJ2-3,CASRVEGPDTQYF,TGTGCCAGCAGAGTGGAGGGCCCAGATACGCAGTATTTT
.,.,TRBV19,TRBJ1-2,CASSRQGRLGYTF,TGTGCCAGTAGTCGCCAGGGAAGACTTGGCTACACCTTC
.,TRBD2,TRBV10-3,TRBJ2-7,CAIQDRAGIPSEQYF,TGTGCCATCCAAGACCGAGCGGGAATCCCGTCCGAGCAGTACTTC
once,TRBD1,TRBV7-2,TRBJ1-5,CASSLVGTGNQPQHF,TGTGCCAGCAGCTTAGTCGGGACAGGTAATCAGCCCCAGCATTTT
.,TRBD2,TRBV28,TRBJ2-1,CASSKIPGLVVHEQFF,TGTGCCAGCAGTAAAATACCGGGACTAGTCGTGCATGAGCAGTTCTTC
once,.,TRBV5-1,TRBJ1-1,CASSIETSRGGAFF,TGCGCCAGCAGCATAGAGACCTCACGCGGGGGAGCTTTCTTT
.,.,TRBV7-2,TRBJ2-5,CASSLALVMFGGLGETQYF,TGTGCCAGCAGCTTAGCGCTGGTCATGTTCGGGGGGCTAGGGGAGACCCAGTACTTC
.,TRBD1,TRBV30,TRBJ1-5,CAWSAGGAERPQHF,TGTGCCTGGAGTGCAGGGGGCGCCGAGCGGCCCCAGCATTTT
.,.,TRBV6-5,TRBJ1-2,CASRPPANYGYTF,TGTGCCAGCAGGCCTCCAGCTAACTATGGCTACACCTTC
.,.,TRBV3-1/TRBV3-2,TRBJ1-1,CASKQGSKNTEAFF,TGTGCCAGCAAACAGGGATCAAAAAACACTGAAGCTTTCTTT
.,TRBD1,TRBV30,TRBJ1-2,CAYTVGTGGIGYTF,TGTGCCTACACCGTCGGGACAGGGGGTATAGGCTACACCTTC
.,TRBD2,TRBV7-2,TRBJ2-7,CASSSGLALSYEQYF,TGTGCCAGCAGCTCCGGACTAGCTCTCTCCTACGAGCAGTACTTC
.,TRBD1,TRBV5-4,TRBJ2-7,CASSSNRGRNEQYF,TGTGCCAGCAGCTCAAACAGGGGGAGGAACGAGCAGTACTTC
.,.,TRBV27,TRBJ2-5,CASSPLQGMGQETQYF,TGTGCCAGCAGTCCCCTTCAGGGAATGGGGCAAGAGACCCAGTACTTC
.,TRBD2,TRBV5-4,TRBJ2-5,CASSHPSGRSQETQYF,TGTGCCAGCAGCCACCCTAGCGGGAGATCACAAGAGACCCAGTACTTC
once,.,TRBV12-3/TRBV12-4,TRBJ2-1,CASSNPASEQFF,TGTGCCAGCAGTAATCCAGCGTCCGAGCAGTTCTTC
.,.,TRBV7-2,TRBJ2-7,CASISGSGSAGEQYF,TGTGCCAGCATCTCGGGGAGCGGGTCCGCTGGGGAGCAGTACTTC
.,.,TRBV5-6,TRBJ1-2,CASSLVTGSYTF,TGTGCCAGCAGCTTGGTCACGGGAAGCTACACCTTC
.,TRBD2,TRBV6-5,TRBJ2-5,CASSTSVGETQYF,TGTGCCAGCAGTACTAGCGTAGGAGAGACCCAGTACTTC
once,TRBD1,TRBV2,TRBJ1-2,CASSDQTGSNYGYTF,TGTGCCAGCAGTGATCAGACAGGGTCGAACTATGGCTACACCTTC
few,.,TRBV29-1,TRBJ1-1,CSTTSRGGSEAFF,TGCAGCACCACGTCTCGGGGAGGGTCGGAAGCTTTCTTT
.,.,TRBV5-6,TRBJ1-1,CASSLVTGEAFF,TGTGCCAGCAGCTTGGTCACAGGGGAAGCTTTCTTT
.,TRBD1,TRBV15,TRBJ2-5,CATSRDRDRGETQYF,TGTGCCACCAGCAGAGACCGGGACAGGGGGGAGACCCAGTACTTC
.,.,TRBV6-1,TRBJ1-2,CASSDFYDGDYGYTF,TGTGCCAGCAGTGATTTCTATGACGGAGACTATGGCTACACCTTC